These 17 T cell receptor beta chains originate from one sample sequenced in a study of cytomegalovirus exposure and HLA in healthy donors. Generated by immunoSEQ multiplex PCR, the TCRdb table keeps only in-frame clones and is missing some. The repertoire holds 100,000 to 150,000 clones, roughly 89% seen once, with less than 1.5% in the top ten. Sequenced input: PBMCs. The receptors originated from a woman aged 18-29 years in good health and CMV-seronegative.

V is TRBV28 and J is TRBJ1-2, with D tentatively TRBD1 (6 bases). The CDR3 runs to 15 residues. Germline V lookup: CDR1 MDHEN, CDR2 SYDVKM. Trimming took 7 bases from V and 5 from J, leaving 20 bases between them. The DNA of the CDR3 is TGTGCCAGCACCCGCGTTCCGGGGGGCGAGTATGGCTACACCTTC. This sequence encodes CASTRVPGGEYGYTF.

The CDR3 here is CASSPRAGPYEQYV. CDR3 nucleotide sequence: TGTGCCAGCAGCCCTCGGGCGGGGCCCTACGAGCAGTACGTC. This rearrangement joins TRBV5-8 to TRBJ2-7, with D tentatively TRBD2 (6 bases). Per the germline V gene, CDR1 is SGHTS and CDR2 is YDEGEE. CDR3 length equals 14 residues. Trimming cost V 4 bases and J 2 bases, with 13 bases left between them.

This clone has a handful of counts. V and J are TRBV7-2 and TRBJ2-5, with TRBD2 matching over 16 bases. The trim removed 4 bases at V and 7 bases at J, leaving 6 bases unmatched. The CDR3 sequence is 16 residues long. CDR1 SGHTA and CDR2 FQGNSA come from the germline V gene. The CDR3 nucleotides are TGTGCCAGCAGCTCGGGACTAGCGGGAGGGCCGGTGACCCAGTACTTC. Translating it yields CASSSGLAGGPVTQYF.

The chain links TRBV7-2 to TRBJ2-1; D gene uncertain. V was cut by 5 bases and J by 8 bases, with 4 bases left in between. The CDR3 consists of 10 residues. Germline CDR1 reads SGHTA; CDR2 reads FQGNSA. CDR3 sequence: CASSHYEQFF. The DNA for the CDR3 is TGTGCCAGCAGCCACTATGAGCAGTTCTTC. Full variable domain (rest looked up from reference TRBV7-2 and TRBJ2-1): GAGVSQSPSNKVTEKGKDVELRCDPISGHTALYWYRQSLGQGLEFLIYFQGNSAPDKSGLPSDRFSAERTGGSVSTLTIQRTQQEDSAVYLCASSHYEQFFGPGTRLTVL.

The DNA for the CDR3 is TGTGCCAGCAGGCGACAGGGTCCCACAGATACGCAGTATTTT. Translated, it gives CASRRQGPTDTQYF. The V gene is TRBV6-6, the J gene TRBJ2-3; 7 bases map to TRBD1. Germline V gene lookup returns CDR1 MNHNY and CDR2 SVGAGI (reference sequence). This CDR3 has 14 residues. V was pared by 6 bases and J by 2 bases, with 5 bases of the junction left unmatched.

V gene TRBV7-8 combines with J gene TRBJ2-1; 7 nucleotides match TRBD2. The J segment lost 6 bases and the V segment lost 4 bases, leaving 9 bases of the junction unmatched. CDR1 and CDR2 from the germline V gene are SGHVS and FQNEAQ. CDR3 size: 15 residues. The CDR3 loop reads CASSSGGGLFNEQFF. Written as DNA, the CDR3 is TGTGCCAGCAGCTCTGGGGGGGGACTCTTCAATGAGCAGTTCTTC.

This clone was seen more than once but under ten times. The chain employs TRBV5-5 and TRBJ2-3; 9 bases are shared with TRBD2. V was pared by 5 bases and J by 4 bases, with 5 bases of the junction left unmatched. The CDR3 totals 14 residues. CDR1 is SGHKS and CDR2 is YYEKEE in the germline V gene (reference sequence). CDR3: CASSPSGKADTQYF. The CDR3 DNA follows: TGTGCCAGCAGTCCTAGCGGGAAGGCAGATACGCAGTATTTT.

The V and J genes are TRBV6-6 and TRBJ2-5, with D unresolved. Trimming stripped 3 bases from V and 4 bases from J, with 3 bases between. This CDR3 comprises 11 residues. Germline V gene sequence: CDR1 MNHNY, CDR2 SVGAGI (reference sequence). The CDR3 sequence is CASSYRETQYF. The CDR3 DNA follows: TGTGCCAGCAGTTATCGAGAGACCCAGTACTTC.

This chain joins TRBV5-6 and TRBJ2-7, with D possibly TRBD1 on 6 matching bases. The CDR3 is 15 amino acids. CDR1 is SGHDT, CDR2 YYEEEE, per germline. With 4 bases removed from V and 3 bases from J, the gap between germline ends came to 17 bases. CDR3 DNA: TGTGCCAGCAGCCCCCCGGGGACATGGGGCTACGAGCAGTACTTC. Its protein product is CASSPPGTWGYEQYF.

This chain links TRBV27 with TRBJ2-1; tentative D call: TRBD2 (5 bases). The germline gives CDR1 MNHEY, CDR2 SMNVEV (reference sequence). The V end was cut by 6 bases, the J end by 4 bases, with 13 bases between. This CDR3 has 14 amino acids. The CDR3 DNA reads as TGTGCCAGCAGCCCCAGAGGGTCGTACAATGAGCAGTTCTTC. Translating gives CASSPRGSYNEQFF.

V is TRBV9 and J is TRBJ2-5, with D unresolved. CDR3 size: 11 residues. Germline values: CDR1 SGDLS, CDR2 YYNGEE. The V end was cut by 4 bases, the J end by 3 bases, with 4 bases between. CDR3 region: CASSREETQYF. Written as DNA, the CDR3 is TGTGCCAGCAGCCGGGAAGAGACCCAGTACTTC.

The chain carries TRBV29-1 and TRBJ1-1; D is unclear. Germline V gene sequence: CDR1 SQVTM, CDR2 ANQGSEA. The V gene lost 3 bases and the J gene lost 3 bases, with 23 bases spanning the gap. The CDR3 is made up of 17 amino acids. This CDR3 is CSVDPRISVPEDTEAFF. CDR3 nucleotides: TGCAGCGTTGACCCCCGTATAAGTGTTCCTGAGGACACTGAAGCTTTCTTT.

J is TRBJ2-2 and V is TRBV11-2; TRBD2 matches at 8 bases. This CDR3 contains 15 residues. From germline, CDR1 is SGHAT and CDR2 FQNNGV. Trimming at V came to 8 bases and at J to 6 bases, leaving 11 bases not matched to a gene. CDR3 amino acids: CASGTSGSRPGELFF. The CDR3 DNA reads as TGTGCCAGCGGCACAAGCGGGAGTCGGCCCGGGGAGCTGTTTTTT. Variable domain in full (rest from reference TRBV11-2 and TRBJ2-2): EAGVAQSPRYKIIEKRQSVAFWCNPISGHATLYWYQQILGQGPKLLIQFQNNGVVDDSQLPKDRFSAERLKGVDSTLKIQPAKLEDSAVYLCASGTSGSRPGELFFGEGSRLTVL.

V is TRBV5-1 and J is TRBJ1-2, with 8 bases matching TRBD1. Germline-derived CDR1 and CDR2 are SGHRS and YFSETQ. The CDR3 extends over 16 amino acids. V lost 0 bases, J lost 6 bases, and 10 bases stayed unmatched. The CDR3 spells CASSLAAGGLWNGYTF. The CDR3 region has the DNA TGCGCCAGCAGCTTGGCGGCAGGGGGCCTGTGGAATGGCTACACCTTC.

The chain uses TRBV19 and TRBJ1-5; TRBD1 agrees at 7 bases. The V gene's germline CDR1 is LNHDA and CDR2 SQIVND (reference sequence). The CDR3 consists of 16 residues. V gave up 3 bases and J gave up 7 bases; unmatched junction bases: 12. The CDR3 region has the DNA TGTGCCAGTAGTATTGGAGCAGGGGGTCAGCGGCAGCCCCAGCATTTT. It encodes CASSIGAGGQRQPQHF.

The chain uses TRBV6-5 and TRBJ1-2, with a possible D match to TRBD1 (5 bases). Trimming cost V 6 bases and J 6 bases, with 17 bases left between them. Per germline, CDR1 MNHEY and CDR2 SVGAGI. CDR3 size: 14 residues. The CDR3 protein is CASSQVWGRDGYTF. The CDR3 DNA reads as TGTGCCAGCAGCCAGGTGTGGGGCCGGGATGGCTACACCTTC.

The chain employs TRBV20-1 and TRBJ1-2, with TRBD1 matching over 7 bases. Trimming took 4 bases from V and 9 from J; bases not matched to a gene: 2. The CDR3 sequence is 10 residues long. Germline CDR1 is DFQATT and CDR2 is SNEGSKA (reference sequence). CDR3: CSAKGARYTF. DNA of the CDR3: TGCAGTGCTAAGGGGGCACGCTACACCTTC.